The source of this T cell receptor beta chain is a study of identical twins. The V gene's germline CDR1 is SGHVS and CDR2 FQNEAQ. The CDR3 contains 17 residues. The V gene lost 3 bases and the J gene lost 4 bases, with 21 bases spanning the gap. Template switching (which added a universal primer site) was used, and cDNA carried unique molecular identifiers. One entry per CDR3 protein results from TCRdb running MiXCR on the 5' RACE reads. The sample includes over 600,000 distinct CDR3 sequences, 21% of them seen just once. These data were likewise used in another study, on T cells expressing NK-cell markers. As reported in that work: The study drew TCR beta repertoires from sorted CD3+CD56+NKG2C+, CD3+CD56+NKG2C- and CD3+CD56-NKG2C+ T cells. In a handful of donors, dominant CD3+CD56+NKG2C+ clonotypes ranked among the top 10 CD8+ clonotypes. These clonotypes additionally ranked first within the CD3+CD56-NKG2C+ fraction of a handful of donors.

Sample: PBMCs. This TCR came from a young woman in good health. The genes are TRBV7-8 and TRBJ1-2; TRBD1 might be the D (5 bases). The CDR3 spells CASSFSRVFQSGYGYTF. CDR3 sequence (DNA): TGTGCCAGCAGCTTTTCCAGGGTTTTTCAGTCGGGCTATGGCTACACCTTC. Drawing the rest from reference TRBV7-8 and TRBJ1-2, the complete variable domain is GAGVSQSPRYKVAKRGQDVALRCDPISGHVSLFWYQQALGQGPEFLTYFQNEAQLDKSGLPSDRFFAERPEGSVSTLKIQRTQQEDSAVYLCASSFSRVFQSGYGYTFGSGTRLTVV.